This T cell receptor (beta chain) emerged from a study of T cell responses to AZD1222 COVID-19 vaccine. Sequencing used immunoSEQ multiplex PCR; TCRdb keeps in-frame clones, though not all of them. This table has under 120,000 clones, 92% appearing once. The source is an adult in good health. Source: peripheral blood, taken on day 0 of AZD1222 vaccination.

The CDR3 here is CASSQGPGNQYEQYF. As DNA, the CDR3 is TGTGCCAGCAGCCAAGGTCCGGGAAACCAATACGAGCAGTACTTC. The J gene is TRBJ2-7, the V gene TRBV3-1 (or the pseudogene TRBV3-2), with D perhaps TRBD2 (5 bases). This CDR3 comprises 15 residues. Looked up from germline, CDR1 is LGHDT and CDR2 is YNNKEL (reference sequence). V lost 1 base and J lost 4, with 14 bases in between.